The 7 T cell receptor beta chains given below trace back to one sample, sequenced in a study of blood T cells in healthy people across ages. Sample-barcoded 5' priming and a J-beta primer mix drove a second PCR of roughly 6 to 12 cycles. TCRdb reanalysed the 5' RACE reads using MiXCR and keeps one entry per CDR3 protein. The sample shows fewer than 1.5 million distinct CDR3 sequences, roughly 40% of them seen only once. The source material was blood. All receptors derive from a woman between 18 and 29 years old in good health.

This clonotype was recorded many times. The J gene is TRBJ1-3, the V gene TRBV12-3 or TRBV12-4; D remains ambiguous. The V end was cut by 3 bases, the J end by 0 bases, with 6 bases between. This CDR3 has 14 amino acids. The CDR3 is CASSLGGSGNTIYF. DNA of the CDR3: TGTGCCAGCAGTTTGGGCGGCTCTGGAAACACCATATATTTT.

The rearrangement links TRBV20-1 to TRBJ2-1; 12 bases agree with TRBD1. The CDR3 has 14 residues. Germline assignment: CDR1 DFQATT and CDR2 SNEGSKA (reference sequence). The trim removed 1 base at V and 8 bases at J, leaving 3 bases unmatched. The CDR3 nucleotides are TGCAGTGCTAGAGGGGGGACAGGGGGCGATGAGCAGTTCTTC. Its translation: CSARGGTGGDEQFF.

A note on this clonotype: A read error is possible here, since a much larger clone lies one base away. The V gene is TRBV6-6, the J gene TRBJ2-7; no firm D call. Germline V gives CDR1 MNHNY, CDR2 SVGAGI (reference sequence). The CDR3 length is 13 residues. Trimming left V 11 bases short and J 5 bases short, with 19 bases between. The CDR3 protein is CAGISSSSDEQYF. CDR3 sequence (DNA): TGTGCCGGCATATCCAGCTCCAGCGACGAGCAGTACTTC.

The J gene is TRBJ1-6, the V gene TRBV5-6, with 7 bases fitting TRBD1. CDR3 length equals 16 residues. V lost 4 bases to trimming and J lost 3 bases; unmatched junction nucleotides: 7. CDR1 SGHDT and CDR2 YYEEEE come from the germline V gene. The CDR3 DNA follows: TGTGCCAGCAGCCCCCTCCGGGACAGCTATAATTCACCCCTCCACTTT. Its protein product is CASSPLRDSYNSPLHF.

This clonotype was detected a few times. The chain combines TRBV2 with TRBJ2-7; 9 nucleotides line up with TRBD1. The CDR3 runs 12 residues. Unmatched junction bases numbered 2, after V lost 8 bases and J lost 3 bases. Per germline, CDR1 SNHLY and CDR2 FYNNEI. CDR3 nucleotide sequence: TGTGCCAGCCTGGGACAGGGCTACGAGCAGTACTTC. Its protein is CASLGQGYEQYF.

The chain's CDR3 is CASSRFEGVQETQYF. The DNA for the CDR3 is TGCGCCAGCAGCAGATTTGAGGGGGTCCAAGAGACCCAGTACTTC. The V call is TRBV4-1, the J call TRBJ2-5; maybe TRBD1 (6 bases). V was shortened by 5 bases and J by 1 base, with 14 bases between the two germline ends. CDR3 length: 15 residues. Germline V gene lookup returns CDR1 MGHRA and CDR2 YSYEKL.

The rearrangement joins TRBV29-1 to TRBJ2-7; 9 bases fit TRBD1. With V trimmed by 6 bases and J by 6 bases, 15 bases remained unmatched. Germline CDR1 and CDR2: SQVTM and ANQGSEA. CDR3 length equals 15 residues. This CDR3 is CSVLKTGGVNSEQYF. As DNA, the CDR3 is TGCAGCGTCTTAAAGACAGGGGGAGTTAATAGCGAGCAGTACTTC.